The next 15 T cell receptor beta chains were all read from a single sample in a study of blood T cell repertoires in COVID-19. Assay used: immunoSEQ multiplex PCR; TCRdb lists only in-frame clones, some missing. This sample has more than 95,000 clones, with roughly nine tenths found just once. Sequencing used peripheral blood. Source of these receptors: a woman of 80 years or more in a cohort sampled during active COVID-19.

The chain is built from TRBV5-1 and TRBJ1-1, with TRBD1 as a possible D gene (5 bases). Trimming left V 4 bases short and J 1 base short, with 14 bases between. The CDR3 is made up of 15 amino acids. Germline lookup yields CDR1 SGHRS and CDR2 YFSETQ. In DNA form, the CDR3 reads TGCGCCAGCAGCCAGGGATTCAGTCCGAACACTGAAGCTTTCTTT. It is translated as CASSQGFSPNTEAFF.

The rearrangement uses TRBV24-1 and TRBJ1-2; D remains unclear. Germline V gives CDR1 KGHDR, CDR2 SFDVKD. The CDR3 is made up of 13 amino acids. V lost 5 bases to trimming and J lost 2 bases, with 8 bases between them. CDR3 nucleotide sequence: TGTGCCACCAGTGTGGGAGAGAACTATGGCTACACCTTC. It translates to CATSVGENYGYTF.

V and J are TRBV5-1 and TRBJ1-1; D not certain. The CDR3 runs 13 residues. The ends were cut back, 3 bases at V and 1 base at J, with 7 bases in the middle. Germline V gene data show CDR1 as SGHRS and CDR2 as YFSETQ. The CDR3 here is CASSSTENTEAFF. As DNA, the CDR3 is TGCGCCAGCAGCTCCACAGAGAACACTGAAGCTTTCTTT.

This clone was counted between two and nine times. The rearrangement links TRBV10-1 to TRBJ2-7; 8 nucleotides agree with TRBD1. V gave up 10 bases and J gave up 5 bases; unmatched junction bases: 10. The CDR3 is made up of 13 amino acids. CDR1 and CDR2 (germline): WNHNN, SYGVQD (reference sequence). Here the CDR3 DNA reads TGCGCCACCTCGACAGGGGTCCTCAACGAGCAGTACTTC. Translation gives CATSTGVLNEQYF.

The chain recombines TRBV10-1 with TRBJ2-7, with D perhaps matching TRBD2 (6 bases). Germline lookup yields CDR1 WNHNN and CDR2 SYGVQD (reference sequence). Trimming cost V 2 bases and J 6 bases, with 14 bases left between them. The CDR3 is made up of 14 amino acids. CDR3: CASSEGGTSREQYF. For the CDR3, the DNA is TGCGCCAGCAGTGAGGGGGGGACGTCTCGCGAGCAGTACTTC.

The genes are TRBV4-1 and TRBJ1-5; D gene unclear. This CDR3 contains 15 residues. V dropped 5 bases and J dropped 5 bases, with 16 bases sitting between them. Germline V gene sequence: CDR1 MGHRA, CDR2 YSYEKL. CDR3 sequence (DNA): TGCGCCAGCAGCGCCAGGACTGACCTCTATCAGCCCCAGCATTTT. Amino acid sequence: CASSARTDLYQPQHF.

This rearrangement joins TRBV6-5 to TRBJ1-1, with unresolved D. V was shortened by 6 bases and J by 0 bases, with 11 bases between the two germline ends. Germline V CDR1 and CDR2: MNHEY, SVGAGI. There are 14 residues in the CDR3. CDR3 bases: TGTGCCAGCAGGAGAGAGGGCATGAACACTGAAGCTTTCTTT. This gives the protein CASRREGMNTEAFF.

This clone came up once. The chain is built from TRBV19 and TRBJ2-3; 8 bases align to TRBD1. Germline V lookup: CDR1 LNHDA, CDR2 SQIVND (reference sequence). This CDR3 spans 17 amino acids. The V and J ends lost 3 bases and 6 bases, in that order; junction bases with no gene match: 14. The CDR3 DNA is TGTGCCAGTAGTATTGATTTTGGAGGGACAGGATCCGATACGCAGTATTTT. It is translated as CASSIDFGGTGSDTQYF.

CDR3 DNA: TGTGCCAGCAGTTTCAACAGGCTCGGGGCTTTCTTT. Its protein is CASSFNRLGAFF. This chain connects TRBV12-3 or TRBV12-4 to TRBJ1-1; D is possibly TRBD1 (5 bases). V lost 3 bases and J lost 11, with 13 bases in between. CDR3 length: 12 residues.

The chain uses TRBV7-6 and TRBJ1-3, with 8 bases fitting TRBD1. V trimming: 3 bases; J trimming: 0 bases; junction bases outside the gene matches: 4. This CDR3 spans 16 amino acids. Germline V gene data show CDR1 as SGHVS and CDR2 as FNYEAQ. For the CDR3, the DNA is TGTGCCAGCAGCTTGACAGGGGATTTCTCTGGAAACACCATATATTTT. As protein: CASSLTGDFSGNTIYF.

This clone occurred once. The gene calls are TRBV28 and TRBJ1-2, with 8 bases fitting TRBD1. The V segment lost 3 bases and the J segment 5 bases; nucleotides outside the gene matches: 8. CDR1 and CDR2 (germline): MDHEN, SYDVKM. The CDR3 covers 15 residues. CDR3 region: CASSLLQGAPYGYTF. As DNA, the CDR3 is TGTGCCAGCAGTTTGCTGCAGGGGGCTCCGTATGGCTACACCTTC.

The CDR3 protein is CSVEVAQGYGYTF. CDR3 nucleotide sequence: TGCAGCGTTGAAGTCGCACAGGGGTATGGCTACACCTTC. The chain links TRBV29-1 to TRBJ1-2, with 7 bases that match TRBD1. Trimming removed 1 base from V and 5 bases from J; junction bases left unmatched: 4. Germline CDR1 and CDR2: SQVTM and ANQGSEA. This CDR3 is 13 amino acids long.

The V call is TRBV6-6, the J call TRBJ2-6; D call uncertain. Per the germline V gene, CDR1 is MNHNY and CDR2 is SVGAGI (reference sequence). The V gene lost 2 bases and the J gene lost 0 bases, with 5 bases spanning the gap. The CDR3 totals 15 residues. The CDR3 nucleotides read TGTGCCAGCAGTTACATCGGCTCTGGGGCCAACGTCCTGACTTTC. Its translation is CASSYIGSGANVLTF.

The chain carries TRBV5-1 and TRBJ2-3; 12 nucleotides match TRBD2. J lost 5 bases, V lost 6 bases, and 1 base had no gene match. CDR3 length: 13 residues. Germline-derived CDR1 and CDR2 are SGHRS and YFSETQ. CDR3 DNA sequence: TGCGCCAGCAAGGGACTAGCGGGAGATACGCAGTATTTT. This sequence encodes CASKGLAGDTQYF.

This chain links TRBV24-1 with TRBJ2-2; a weak D match, TRBD2 (5 bases). V lost 4 bases and J 6 bases, leaving 11 bases between the germline ends. The length of the CDR3 is 14 residues. CDR1 is KGHDR, CDR2 SFDVKD, per germline. CDR3 bases: TGTGCCACCAGTGACGCTAGCTCGGCCGGGGAGCTGTTTTTT. Its protein product is CATSDASSAGELFF.